This TCR beta chain appears in the sequencing data of a study of molecular identifiers for immune sequencing clone quantification. This CDR3 is built from 15 residues. The germline V gene has CDR1 SGHAT and CDR2 FQNNGV. J lost 6 bases, V lost 2 bases, and 4 bases had no gene match. Sorting recovered naive CD8 T cells on a CD8+CD4-CCR7+CD45RA+ profile. This clonotype showed up just once. With listed TCR primers and previously described methods, bulk TCR libraries were prepared. Each CDR3 protein is one row after TCRdb ran MiXCR on the PCR reads. The sample yields under 600,000 distinct CDR3 sequences, around 21% seen once.

V and J are TRBV11-2 and TRBJ2-2, with TRBD1 matching over 9 bases. The specimen sequenced was naive CD8+ T cells from blood, with Jurkat cell RNA spiked in. The sample's subset: FACS-sorted CD8+CD4-CCR7+CD45RA+ naive T cells. The TCR originated in a human donor in good health. Some libraries in this study had Jurkat cell RNA spiked in. The DNA of the CDR3 is TGTGCCAGCAGCTTATTTGGGACAGGGTCCGGGGAGCTGTTTTTT. The encoded protein is CASSLFGTGSGELFF.